These T cell receptor beta chains were read from a single sample in a study of T-cell reconstitution after alpha-beta-depleted transplantation in children. TCRdb reprocessed the PCR reads via MiXCR and lists one record per CDR3 protein. Among around 300,000 distinct CDR3 sequences listed, approximately 20% were seen once. Sample: PBMCs, mostly from graft donor cells, taken 180 days after TCRalphabeta/CD19-depleted stem cell transplant. These receptors originate from a male patient between 5 and 17 years old who had a stem cell transplant for acute lymphoblastic leukemia, so the T cells may come from the graft donor. The CDR3 runs from the conserved cysteine through the conserved F or W. A D gene is named only where the DNA matches it firmly. Clone size is not always given. Where it is, it says once, few, many or a class for expanded clones.

J gene	clone size	V gene	D gene	CDR3 protein	CDR3 DNA
TRBJ2-7	once	TRBV11-1	TRBD1	CASSFSPITDREPYEQYF	TGTGCCAGCAGCTTTTCACCGATTACTGACAGGGAACCTTACGAGCAGTACTTC
TRBJ2-3	-	TRBV5-6	TRBD1	CASSLVDRGDTDTQYF	TGTGCCAGCAGCTTGGTGGACAGGGGGGATACAGATACGCAGTATTTT
TRBJ1-5	-	TRBV20-1	TRBD1	CSAARTGTNQPQHF	TGCAGTGCTGCGCGGACAGGGACAAATCAGCCCCAGCATTTT
TRBJ2-3	-	TRBV24-1	TRBD2	CATSPGTSGSSTQYF	TGTGCCACCAGTCCCGGGACTAGCGGGAGTAGTACGCAGTATTTT
TRBJ2-7	few	TRBV20-1	-	CSAGGPYEQYF	TGCAGTGCTGGGGGTCCCTACGAGCAGTACTTC
TRBJ1-2	-	TRBV6-5	TRBD1	CASTGGYGYTF	TGTGCCAGCACAGGGGGCTATGGCTACACCTTC
TRBJ2-6	-	TRBV4-2	-	CASSQLLLSPGANVLTF	TGTGCCAGCAGCCAACTCCTTCTTTCGCCTGGGGCCAACGTCCTGACTTTC
TRBJ2-7	-	TRBV5-1	TRBD1	CASSIPGTGAYEQYF	TGCGCCAGCAGCATACCCGGGACAGGGGCGTACGAGCAGTACTTC
TRBJ2-5	many	TRBV7-6	-	CASSLGWETQYF	TGTGCCAGCAGCTTAGGGTGGGAGACCCAGTACTTC
TRBJ2-5	-	TRBV3-1	TRBD2	CASSPGTSEEETQYF	TGTGCCAGCAGCCCCGGGACTAGCGAAGAAGAGACCCAGTACTTC
TRBJ2-7	-	TRBV5-1	TRBD2	CASSSWTSESEQYF	TGCGCCAGCAGCTCCTGGACTAGCGAGAGCGAGCAGTACTTC
TRBJ2-7	-	TRBV5-1	-	CASSLVASLDEQYF	TGCGCCAGCAGCTTGGTGGCTAGCTTGGACGAGCAGTACTTC
TRBJ2-1	few	TRBV24-1	-	CATSDPRWGWGDEQFF	TGTGCCACCAGTGACCCACGTTGGGGTTGGGGGGATGAGCAGTTCTTC
TRBJ1-1	-	TRBV5-5	-	CASSSGVTEAFF	TGTGCCAGCAGTTCAGGGGTTACTGAAGCTTTCTTT
TRBJ1-5	few	TRBV7-9	TRBD1	CASSFSPTGGSQPQHF	TGTGCCAGCAGCTTTTCCCCGACAGGGGGAAGCCAGCCCCAGCATTTT
TRBJ2-7	few	TRBV15	TRBD2	CATSRGTSYEQYF	TGTGCCACCAGCAGAGGGACTAGCTACGAGCAGTACTTC
TRBJ2-7	few	TRBV6-1	TRBD2	CASSGASGEDEQYF	TGTGCCAGCAGTGGGGCTAGCGGAGAAGACGAGCAGTACTTC
TRBJ2-5	-	TRBV14	-	CASSQAPAGTQYF	TGTGCCAGCAGCCAAGCGCCGGCGGGGACCCAGTACTTC
TRBJ2-1	-	TRBV15	-	CATSSLSNNEQFF	TGTGCCACCAGCAGTCTTTCTAACAATGAGCAGTTCTTC
TRBJ2-1	-	TRBV7-8	TRBD2	CAILAGDLGEQFF	TGTGCAATCCTAGCGGGAGATCTTGGTGAGCAGTTCTTC
TRBJ2-7	few	TRBV28	-	CASSPGPWREQYF	TGTGCCAGCAGTCCCGGGCCCTGGAGAGAGCAGTACTTC
TRBJ1-5	-	TRBV5-6	-	CASSSFLQSGQPQHF	TGTGCCAGCAGCTCGTTTTTGCAGTCTGGTCAGCCCCAGCATTTT
TRBJ2-3	-	TRBV2	TRBD2	CASSEGLAGMGASTDTQYF	TGTGCCAGCAGTGAAGGTCTAGCGGGAATGGGGGCTAGCACAGATACGCAGTATTTT
TRBJ2-3	few	TRBV10-3	TRBD2	CAISEPGTSGADTQYF	TGTGCCATCAGTGAGCCTGGGACTAGCGGGGCAGATACGCAGTATTTT
TRBJ1-2	few	TRBV5-1	-	CASSLGAAAPRYGYTF	TGCGCCAGCAGCTTGGGGGCCGCGGCTCCCCGGTATGGCTACACCTTC
TRBJ2-4	-	TRBV7-3	-	CASSLMGQGSKNIQYF	TGTGCCAGCAGCTTAATGGGCCAGGGCTCCAAAAACATTCAGTACTTC
TRBJ2-2	few	TRBV12-3/TRBV12-4	-	CASSTTPTGELFF	TGTGCCAGCAGCACTACCCCCACCGGGGAGCTGTTTTTT
TRBJ2-7	many	TRBV5-5	-	CASSLDRWFSYEQYF	TGTGCCAGCAGCCTAGACAGGTGGTTCTCCTACGAGCAGTACTTC
TRBJ2-7	-	TRBV27	TRBD2	CASSFSGRPSYEQYF	TGTGCCAGCAGTTTTAGCGGGAGGCCCTCCTACGAGCAGTACTTC
TRBJ2-5	-	TRBV6-1	TRBD2	CASSTVAGGGETQYF	TGTGCCAGCAGTACAGTAGCGGGAGGAGGAGAGACCCAGTACTTC
TRBJ2-2	few	TRBV10-3	-	CAISESTYRNTGELFF	TGTGCCATCAGTGAGTCGACTTACAGGAACACCGGGGAGCTGTTTTTT
TRBJ2-3	-	TRBV25-1	-	CASSERQGRTDTQYF	TGTGCCAGCAGTGAACGTCAGGGGAGGACAGATACGCAGTATTTT
TRBJ2-7	-	TRBV21-1	-	CASSGPGQFTYEQYF	TGTGCCAGCAGCGGACCGGGACAGTTCACCTACGAGCAGTACTTC
TRBJ2-1	-	TRBV4-2	-	CASSQDSREGPNEQFF	TGTGCCAGCAGCCAAGACTCCAGGGAAGGACCCAACGAGCAGTTCTTC
TRBJ1-2	few	TRBV12-3/TRBV12-4	TRBD1	CASRPGQGGYGYTF	TGTGCCAGCAGACCCGGACAGGGCGGGTATGGCTACACCTTC
TRBJ2-6	few	TRBV19	-	CASRKGLHSGANVLTF	TGTGCCAGTAGAAAAGGACTGCACTCTGGGGCCAACGTCCTGACTTTC
TRBJ2-7	-	TRBV4-1	-	CASSQVRGGFYEQYF	TGCGCCAGCAGCCAAGTCAGGGGAGGATTCTACGAGCAGTACTTC
TRBJ2-5	few	TRBV7-9	-	CASSTRTDQETQYF	TGTGCCAGCAGCACACGGACAGACCAAGAGACCCAGTACTTC
TRBJ2-1	few	TRBV7-9	TRBD2	CASIGTSHYNEQFF	TGTGCCAGCATCGGGACTAGCCATTACAATGAGCAGTTCTTC
TRBJ2-7	few	TRBV3-1	TRBD2	CASALLAGGAEQYF	TGTGCCAGCGCGTTACTAGCGGGAGGTGCGGAGCAGTACTTC